The TCR beta chain under discussion was sequenced for a study of OX40 agonist ivuxolimab in advanced cancers. Across the study: The patients got ivuxolimab, which is an agonistic anti-OX40 (CD134) antibody. Of the participants, 40% had some prior anti-PD-1, anti-PD-L1 or anti-CTLA-4 therapy, which was allowed.

Autoimmune disease history or systemic immunosuppression meant exclusion. Germline CDR1 SGHRS, CDR2 YFSETQ. The ends were cut back, 7 bases at V and 2 bases at J, with 12 bases in the middle. This CDR3 has 13 residues. Some clones are missing from TCRdb's copy, which holds only in-frame ones; the method was immunoSEQ multiplex PCR. The table has tens of thousands of clones, approximately 90% seen once. The V and J genes are TRBV5-1 and TRBJ1-2, with unresolved D. This TCR derives from an adult with an advanced solid tumor such as melanoma, head and neck, liver or kidney cancer. The sample in question was CD4+ or CD8+ T cells sorted from blood, obtained in a trial of the OX40 agonist ivuxolimab. The DNA of the CDR3 is TGCGCCAGCCGCTATGACGGAAACTATGGCTACACCTTC. Translated: CASRYDGNYGYTF.